The 10 T cell receptor beta chains below were found in one sample sequenced in a study of T cell responses to AZD1222 COVID-19 vaccine. Method: immunoSEQ multiplex PCR; TCRdb's copy keeps in-frame clones and lacks some. The table records about 130,000 clones, around 94% of them present only once. Specimen: peripheral blood, collected on day 0 of AZD1222 vaccination. All receptors come from an adult in good health.

The genes are TRBV4-3 and TRBJ1-3; 8 bases agree with TRBD1. This CDR3 spans 15 amino acids. Germline CDR1 LGHNA, CDR2 YSLEER. V lost 0 bases to trimming and J lost 6 bases; unmatched junction nucleotides: 4. CDR3 nucleotide sequence: TGCGCCAGCAGCCAAGACAGGGGGCGAGTAAACACCATATATTTT. This gives the protein CASSQDRGRVNTIYF.

The J gene is TRBJ2-1, the V gene TRBV19, with TRBD1 matching 7 bases. This CDR3 contains 11 residues. The V gene end was trimmed by 9 bases and the J gene end by 7 bases; junction bases not matched to a gene: 3. Per the germline V gene, CDR1 is LNHDA and CDR2 is SQIVND (reference sequence). The CDR3 here is CASRQGNEQFF. In nucleotides, the CDR3 is TGTGCCAGCCGACAGGGTAATGAGCAGTTCTTC. The complete variable domain, with remaining parts taken from reference TRBV19 and TRBJ2-1, reads DGGITQSPKYLFRKEGQNVTLSCEQNLNHDAMYWYRQDPGQGLRLIYYSQIVNDFQKGDIAEGYSVSREKKESFPLTVTSAQKNPTAFYLCASRQGNEQFFGPGTRLTVL.

CDR3: CASSSPRDSYNSPLHF. The CDR3 nucleotides read TGTGCCAGCAGCTCCCCCCGGGACAGCTATAATTCACCCCTCCACTTT. The V call is TRBV5-5, the J call TRBJ1-6; TRBD1 aligns across 7 bases. Trimming removed 3 bases from V and 3 bases from J; junction bases left unmatched: 6. The CDR3 extends over 16 amino acids. Germline V gene lookup returns CDR1 SGHKS and CDR2 YYEKEE (reference sequence).

The chain couples TRBV27 to TRBJ2-7, with D unresolved. The CDR3 sequence is 13 residues long. Germline V CDR1 and CDR2: MNHEY, SMNVEV (reference sequence). V was clipped by 0 bases and J by 6 bases, with 9 bases between them. DNA of the CDR3: TGTGCCAGCAGTTTATCCCGGGCCCTCGAGCAGTACTTC. It yields the protein CASSLSRALEQYF.

The V and J genes are TRBV6-5 and TRBJ1-6, with a tentative D call TRBD1 (5 bases). Deletions cut 4 bases from V and 0 bases from J, with 7 bases between. The V gene's germline CDR1 is MNHEY and CDR2 SVGAGI. The length of the CDR3 is 15 residues. CDR3 DNA: TGTGCCAGCAGTTGGAGGGGCTCCTATAATTCACCCCTCCACTTT. This gives the protein CASSWRGSYNSPLHF.

The gene calls are TRBV11-2 and TRBJ1-2, with D perhaps matching TRBD1 (6 bases). Germline lookup yields CDR1 SGHAT and CDR2 FQNNGV. This CDR3 is 13 amino acids long. V was shortened by 0 bases and J by 8 bases, with 10 bases between the two germline ends. CDR3 DNA: TGTGCCAGCAGCTTAGAGAAGGGGGGAGGCTACACCTTC. This codes for CASSLEKGGGYTF.

V is TRBV5-1 and J is TRBJ2-7, with D possibly being TRBD1 (5 bases). This CDR3 comprises 11 residues. Trimming stripped 5 bases from V and 6 bases from J, with 9 bases between. Germline CDR1 is SGHRS and CDR2 is YFSETQ. CDR3 residues: CASRGLREQYF. CDR3 DNA sequence: TGCGCCAGCAGGGGGCTCCGCGAGCAGTACTTC. The full variable domain, in which reference TRBV5-1 and TRBJ2-7 provide the parts outside the CDR3, is KAGVTQTPRYLIKTRGQQVTLSCSPISGHRSVSWYQQTPGQGLQFLFEYFSETQRNKGNFPGRFSGRQFSNSRSEMNVSTLELGDSALYLCASRGLREQYFGPGTRLTVT.

The chain recombines TRBV7-9 with TRBJ1-1, with unresolved D. V was clipped by 0 bases and J by 2 bases, with 4 bases between them. The CDR3 extends over 13 amino acids. The V gene's germline CDR1 is SEHNR and CDR2 FQNEAQ (reference sequence). CDR3 in DNA: TGTGCCAGCAGCTTAGCACCTAACACTGAAGCTTTCTTT. Encoded protein: CASSLAPNTEAFF.

This clone has just one count. The gene calls are TRBV5-1 and TRBJ2-3, with D perhaps matching TRBD2 (6 bases). Trimming pared 5 bases from V and 4 bases from J, leaving 20 bases between. CDR1 and CDR2 from the germline V gene are SGHRS and YFSETQ. The CDR3 extends over 16 amino acids. CDR3 region: CASRGFSGDYPDTQYF. Here the CDR3 DNA reads TGCGCCAGCAGGGGATTTAGCGGCGATTACCCAGATACGCAGTATTTT.

The rearrangement links TRBV7-2 to TRBJ2-5; D might be TRBD1 or TRBD2, each matching 5 bases. V lost 2 bases and J lost 5, with 18 bases in between. The CDR3 contains 16 residues. In germline, CDR1 is SGHTA, CDR2 FQGNSA. The CDR3 is CASSLTSLGPGETQYF. As DNA, the CDR3 is TGTGCCAGCAGCTTAACTAGTTTGGGGCCAGGGGAGACCCAGTACTTC.